This T cell receptor (beta chain) comes out of a study of T cells in Graves' hyperthyroidism and ophthalmopathy. RNA transcripts gave rise to amplified TCR beta CDR3 regions. Carried out on the TCR CDR3, a first-round RT-PCR used the HTBI primer set. TCRdb reanalysed the multiplex PCR reads using MiXCR and keeps one entry per CDR3 protein. The sample consists of 730,000 or so distinct CDR3 sequences, about 19% of them appearing once. This clonotype was counted between two and nine times. CDR1 and CDR2 (germline): LNHNV, YYDKDF (reference sequence). Between the trimmed V and J ends, which lost 0 bases and 0 bases, there was a span of 8 bases. This CDR3 region has 15 residues.

The receptor was derived from a woman between 45 and 60 years old with Graves' hyperthyroidism that later progressed to Graves' ophthalmopathy. The genes are TRBV15 and TRBJ1-1, with D hard to call. The sample comprised blood. The CDR3 region is CATSRDAALNTEAFF. Here the CDR3 DNA reads TGTGCCACCAGCAGAGATGCGGCCTTGAACACTGAAGCTTTCTTT.